This T cell receptor beta chain was sequenced in a study of T cell responses to AZD1222 COVID-19 vaccine (dated by TCRdb to 2020 to 2023). Regarding the complete study: Because spike-specific TCR depth and breadth did not differ between the two schedules, AZD1222 recipients who got a second dose at roughly 4 weeks were pooled with those who got a second dose at roughly 12 weeks. TCR sequencing was performed for some 250 trial participants, of whom around 200 were given two doses of AZD1222 and around 26 were given two doses of MenACWY control vaccine. Trial participants were enrolled by age into subgroups of 18-55, 56-69 and 70-plus years, and about 150, 27 and 61 TCR-sequenced participants, respectively, were included in these subgroups.

Beyond this particular receptor, the publication reports: In the small 56-69-year group, the increase in depth fell short of significance, most likely because of low power. CD4 TCRs associated with the vaccine covered the entire spike protein, and the dominant responses were in regions 160-218 and 743-854. After two AZD1222 doses, both the breadth and the depth of spike-specific TCRs were significantly higher than at day 0 and than in MenACWY recipients. Because no day 14 peak-response samples were available, the repertoires could be characterized only after the peak T cell response. Participants were mostly white British and included more females than males, and it was suggested by the authors that clonal diversity may have been underestimated. Conclusions about previously exposed vaccinees are limited, since just a handful of AZD1222 recipients were seropositive for SARS-CoV-2 at baseline. Reportedly, close to half of the unique spike-specific TCRs recognized epitopes lying outside the regions that are mutated in the B.1.351 and B.1.1.7 variants.

Taken from the germline V gene (reference sequence), the CDR1 and CDR2 loops are GTSNPN and SVGIG. The CDR3 numbers 14 residues from cysteine through phenylalanine. This entry keeps only the CDR3 DNA: 42 bases, framed from base 1. V loses 3 bases, J loses 8 bases, and the germline ends lie 17 bases apart. The CDR3 regions of human TCRbeta chains were subjected to immunosequencing. The paper's processing steps were these. Repertoire TCRs were matched against a reference library of SARS-CoV-2-specific TCRs generated with the MIRA antigen-specificity platform. Breadth was defined as the fraction of unique TCRs that were SARS-CoV-2-associated, and depth was defined as the fraction of total T cells that were SARS-CoV-2-associated. Each spike-specific TCR was assigned to its reactive spike region and to a CD4 or CD8 class using the MIRA data. Log10-transformed breadth and depth values were compared by one-way ANOVA with Sidak's multiple comparisons tests. TCRdb re-hosts the immuneACCESS table, in-frame sequences only. Its copies lack some clones; in the studies checked, an unresolved V gene accounts for under half of them, and the cause for the rest is not known. V and J calls plus clone size are reproduced from that table; the DNA served to infer D and trimming. In all, the sample holds 110,000 to 150,000 clones, and 80% to 90% of those were seen once. Roughly 1.7% of the sample lies in the top ten.

The time point label on this specimen signifies: baseline before first vaccination. Vaccinee samples came from UK trials COV001 and COV002, including a single-blind randomized controlled phase 2/3 trial of AZD1222 (ChAdOx1 nCoV-19) in healthy adults. For TCRbeta chain sequencing, PBMC samples from trial participants were taken at day 0 and at day 28 after the second dose. Worth noting for this clone: Its binding antigen is unknown. Per-base qualities were not stored, and no clone one base away is much larger.

This specimen consisted of peripheral blood, obtained on day 0 of AZD1222 vaccination. The receptor was derived from an adult in good health. The V gene is TRBV30 and the J gene is TRBJ2-1, with TRBD2 tentatively as D gene (7 bases match). The DNA sequence is as follows: TGTGCCTGGAGGATGGGGGGGCGATTTGATGAGCAGTTCTTC. Translated, it gives CAWRMGGRFDEQFF.